Sequencing of this T cell receptor (beta chain) was carried out in a study of identical twins. General study results and limits: The authors drew conclusions from cross-sectional statistical analysis rather than following the same donors. Surplus twin overlap in beta out-of-frame sequences was less pronounced.

V shed 6 bases and J 0 bases; nucleotides not matched to a gene: 6. The CDR3 is made up of 15 amino acids. Template switching added a universal primer site, and cDNA bore unique molecular identifiers. One entry per CDR3 protein, called by TCRdb with MiXCR from the 5' RACE reads. The sample contains 450,000 or so distinct CDR3 sequences, 12% to 15% of which appear only once. This clonotype occurred many times. Its antigen is not identified. A further study also used this sample, focusing on yellow fever vaccine responses in identical twins. From that second work: Twin vaccine T cell responses reportedly seemed partly convergent, partly personalized.

Sequences were obtained from CD4+ T cells sorted from blood. The rearrangement links TRBV12-3 or TRBV12-4 to TRBJ2-7; 9 nucleotides agree with TRBD1. The origin of this receptor is a woman younger than 35 in good health. The CDR3 nucleotides are TGTGCCAGCAGCCTCCGGGGACAGGGCTCCTACGAGCAGTACTTC. This gives the protein CASSLRGQGSYEQYF.